The present TCR beta chain was sequenced within a study of blood T cell repertoires in COVID-19. The wider study: From the United States, Italy and Spain came samples of acute and convalescent COVID-19.

Authors' methods: Researchers report that nucleated cell counts were estimated from reference gene primer amplification. Measured with immunoSEQ multiplex PCR; TCRdb has only the in-frame clones, and not every one. V, J and clone size reflect that table, while D and trimming were determined from the DNA. Among approximately 160,000 clones, more than 70% were seen once, and the ten largest hold roughly an eighth. This CDR3 region has 14 residues. V lost 3 bases, J lost 1 base, and 3 bases stayed unmatched. Germline CDR1 DFQATT, CDR2 SNEGSKA (reference sequence). Material: peripheral blood. This rearrangement joins TRBV20-1 to TRBJ1-5; 7 bases line up with TRBD1. This TCR derives from a man between 18 and 35 years old with active or convalescent COVID-19. CDR3 DNA: TGCAGTGCTAGTAACAGGGGAAGCAATCAGCCCCAGCATTTT. It specifies CSASNRGSNQPQHF.